This T cell receptor (beta chain) was identified in a study of spatial heterogeneity in lung cancer. Looking at the study overall: Among detected sequences, beta-chain ones consistently exceeded alpha-chain ones in number.

One entry per CDR3 protein results from TCRdb running MiXCR on the 5' RACE reads. The data contain about 47,000 distinct CDR3 sequences, around 7% of them seen just once; the ten biggest clones take up approximately 40%. As for time point: blood at routine non-recurrence follow-up after resection. The authors sequenced whole RNA from tumor, nontumor lung or frozen PBMC without sorting. CDR1 is SEHNR, CDR2 FQNEAQ, per germline (reference sequence). Trimming took 2 bases from V and 6 from J; bases not matched to a gene: 9. The CDR3 is 15 residues long. This clonotype was recorded many times. The chain employs TRBV7-9 and TRBJ2-7; TRBD2 aligns across 8 bases. Sample: PBMCs, taken at follow-up. This receptor was taken from a female donor with early-stage non-small cell lung cancer. The CDR3 protein is CASSLSRLAGGEQYF. CDR3 DNA: TGTGCCAGCAGCTTAAGTCGCCTAGCGGGTGGCGAGCAGTACTTC.